Below are 13 T cell receptor beta chains sequenced from a single sample in a study of Ad26.COV2.S vaccination and SARS-CoV-2 variants. Data came from immunoSEQ multiplex PCR; TCRdb stores just in-frame clones and leaves some out. Seen here are 350,000 to 450,000 clones, roughly 85% observed once, and the top ten hold roughly 3.3%. Treatment meaning: around 19 received Ad26.COV2.S at low or high dose, single or two shots; about 5 received placebo; per-sample allocation not given. The study sampled participants on day 63 after the first vaccine or placebo injection. The input for sequencing was peripheral blood, taken in a trial of Ad26.COV2.S vaccine versus placebo. The receptors originated from a person aged 18 to 59 who received the Ad26.COV2.S COVID-19 vaccine or a placebo.

The chain joins TRBV27 to TRBJ2-1; weak D call: TRBD1 (6 bases). CDR1 and CDR2 from the germline V gene are MNHEY and SMNVEV (reference sequence). The V end lost 2 bases, the J end lost 9 bases, and 14 bases lay between the germline ends. The CDR3 has 14 amino acids. The CDR3 here is CASSLQGFSSEQFF. The CDR3 DNA reads as TGTGCCAGCAGTTTACAGGGGTTCAGCTCTGAGCAGTTCTTC.

The chain couples TRBV6-6 to TRBJ1-2, with D unclear. V lost 2 bases to trimming and J lost 6 bases, with 7 bases between them. Germline values: CDR1 MNHNY, CDR2 SVGAGI (reference sequence). This CDR3 has 12 residues. In DNA, the CDR3 is TGTGCCAGCAGTTACCCCGGGGATGGCTACACCTTC. Its protein is CASSYPGDGYTF.

The chain combines TRBV7-2 with TRBJ2-1; 8 bases match TRBD2. Germline V gene data show CDR1 as SGHTA and CDR2 as FQGNSA. The length of the CDR3 is 15 residues. Germline trimming cut 5 bases from V and 3 bases from J; bases unmatched to any gene: 6. The CDR3 spells CASSPGLDLYNEQFF. CDR3 bases: TGTGCCAGCAGCCCGGGACTAGACCTCTACAATGAGCAGTTCTTC. The full variable domain, completed using reference TRBV7-2 and TRBJ2-1, is GAGVSQSPSNKVTEKGKDVELRCDPISGHTALYWYRQSLGQGLEFLIYFQGNSAPDKSGLPSDRFSAERTGGSVSTLTIQRTQQEDSAVYLCASSPGLDLYNEQFFGPGTRLTVL.

The V call is TRBV5-5, the J call TRBJ2-1; D gene unclear. CDR1 is SGHKS and CDR2 is YYEKEE in the germline V gene (reference sequence). The CDR3 is 16 residues long. Between the trimmed V and J ends, which lost 0 bases and 4 bases, there was a span of 14 bases. CDR3 loop: CASSLVPQSLYNEQFF. The CDR3 region has the DNA TGTGCCAGCAGCTTGGTTCCTCAATCCCTGTACAATGAGCAGTTCTTC.

A note on this clone: The junction departs from the called germline gene at one end, perhaps through a read error. The chain recombines TRBV7-8 with TRBJ1-5; 9 bases line up with TRBD1. Germline-derived CDR1 and CDR2 are SGHVS and FQNEAQ. The CDR3 contains 18 residues. The CDR3 DNA is TGTGCCAGCAGTTTAGACCCGGGACAGGGATTAGGAAATCAGCCCCAGCATTTT. It translates to CASSLDPGQGLGNQPQHF.

The chain employs TRBV10-3 and TRBJ2-6; weak D call: TRBD2 (7 bases). V gave up 5 bases and J gave up 0 bases, with 11 bases separating them. CDR3 size: 16 residues. CDR1 is ENHRY and CDR2 is SYGVKD in the germline V gene. CDR3 bases: TGTGCCATCAGTCCAGGGGAGGGCTCTGGGGCCAACGTCCTGACTTTC. It codes for CAISPGEGSGANVLTF.

The chain joins TRBV27 to TRBJ2-7; 8 positions agree with TRBD1. CDR1 and CDR2 from the germline V gene are MNHEY and SMNVEV (reference sequence). This CDR3 is built from 15 residues. V lost 1 base and J lost 2; bases outside the gene matches: 4. The DNA for the CDR3 is TGTGCCAGCAGTTTATTCGGACAGGGCCCCTACGAGCAGTACTTC. Translating gives CASSLFGQGPYEQYF.

This clone was found once. The chain couples TRBV5-6 to TRBJ1-2; 10 nucleotides line up with TRBD1. With 3 bases clipped from V and 6 bases from J, the junction kept 14 bases outside the gene matches. Germline V lookup: CDR1 SGHDT, CDR2 YYEEEE. The CDR3 is made up of 17 amino acids. The CDR3 DNA follows: TGTGCCAGCAGCTACCTAGACCCCGACAGGGGGCGCGATGGCTACACCTTC. Its translation: CASSYLDPDRGRDGYTF.

The V gene is TRBV27, the J gene TRBJ1-4; D gene unclear. The CDR3 runs to 14 residues. V lost 6 bases and J 3 bases, leaving 11 bases between the germline ends. Per germline, CDR1 MNHEY and CDR2 SMNVEV (reference sequence). CDR3 nucleotide sequence: TGTGCCAGCAGCCCAGGCCTTTCTAATGAAAAACTGTTTTTT. This encodes CASSPGLSNEKLFF.

The V call is TRBV4-3, the J call TRBJ1-6; a weak D match, TRBD1 (5 bases). V was cut by 0 bases and J by 9 bases, with 15 bases left in between. CDR1 is LGHNA and CDR2 is YSLEER in the germline V gene. This CDR3 spans 16 amino acids. CDR3 residues: CASSQDLRGVGSPLHF. The CDR3 region has the DNA TGCGCCAGCAGCCAAGATCTTCGGGGGGTGGGTTCACCCCTCCACTTT.

The chain recombines TRBV11-2 with TRBJ2-2, with TRBD1 matching over 7 bases. CDR1 and CDR2 (germline): SGHAT, FQNNGV. The CDR3 is 15 amino acids. Losses at the gene ends were 8 bases for V and 0 bases for J; bases not matched to a gene: 6. CDR3 DNA sequence: TGTGCCAGCTTGAGACAGGGTCCGAACACCGGGGAGCTGTTTTTT. Translating it yields CASLRQGPNTGELFF.

J is TRBJ2-5 and V is TRBV30; the D is unclear. CDR3 length equals 14 residues. V dropped 3 bases and J dropped 6 bases, with 17 bases sitting between them. Germline V gene lookup returns CDR1 GTSNPN and CDR2 SVGIG (reference sequence). CDR3: CAWRSLDLGKTQYF. In DNA form, the CDR3 reads TGTGCCTGGAGGTCCCTCGATCTGGGCAAGACCCAGTACTTC.

The V and J genes are TRBV6-6 and TRBJ2-3; 10 positions match TRBD1. The V and J ends lost 6 bases and 1 base, in that order; junction bases with no gene match: 7. Germline CDR1 MNHNY, CDR2 SVGAGI (reference sequence). The CDR3 runs 16 residues. The CDR3 protein is CASSPKGTGGTDTQYF. The CDR3 DNA reads TGTGCCAGCAGCCCAAAAGGGACAGGGGGCACAGATACGCAGTATTTT.